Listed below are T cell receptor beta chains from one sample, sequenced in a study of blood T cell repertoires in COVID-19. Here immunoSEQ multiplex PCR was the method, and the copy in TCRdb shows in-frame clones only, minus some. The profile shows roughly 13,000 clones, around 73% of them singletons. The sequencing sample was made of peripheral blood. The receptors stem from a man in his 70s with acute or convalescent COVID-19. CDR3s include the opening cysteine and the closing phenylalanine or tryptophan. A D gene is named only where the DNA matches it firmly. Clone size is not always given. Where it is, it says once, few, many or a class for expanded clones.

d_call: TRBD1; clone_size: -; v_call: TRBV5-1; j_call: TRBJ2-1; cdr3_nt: TGCGCCAGCAGCCCCCGGGACAGCTACAATGAGCAGTTCTTC; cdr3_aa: CASSPRDSYNEQFF
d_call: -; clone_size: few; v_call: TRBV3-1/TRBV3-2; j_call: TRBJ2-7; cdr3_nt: TGTGCCAGCCCCTTTTCCTACGAGCAGTACTTC; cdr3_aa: CASPFSYEQYF
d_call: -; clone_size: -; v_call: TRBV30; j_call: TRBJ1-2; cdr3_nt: TGTGCCTGGACCGGGCAGGGGCTCTATGGCTACACCTTC; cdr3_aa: CAWTGQGLYGYTF
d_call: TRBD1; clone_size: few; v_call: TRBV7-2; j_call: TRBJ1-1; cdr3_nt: TGTGCCAGCAGCCCTGCCCGACAGGGGGTGGGCGCTGAAGCTTTCTTT; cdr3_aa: CASSPARQGVGAEAFF
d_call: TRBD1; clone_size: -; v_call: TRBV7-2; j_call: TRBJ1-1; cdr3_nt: TGTGCCAGCAGCTCCACAGGGGGCGCGATCACTGAAGCTTTCTTT; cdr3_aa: CASSSTGGAITEAFF
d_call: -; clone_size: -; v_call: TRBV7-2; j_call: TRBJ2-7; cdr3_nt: TGTGCCAGCAGCTTAGGTCCTAGCTCCAACGAGCAGTACTTC; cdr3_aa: CASSLGPSSNEQYF
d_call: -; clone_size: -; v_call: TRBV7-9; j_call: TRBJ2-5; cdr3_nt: TGTGCCAGCAGCTTTGGAGGAGAGACCCAGTACTTC; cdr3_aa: CASSFGGETQYF
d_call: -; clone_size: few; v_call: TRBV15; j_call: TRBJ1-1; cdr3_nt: TGTGCCACCAGCAGAGCTCGGCAGGGTACTGAAGCTTTCTTT; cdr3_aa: CATSRARQGTEAFF
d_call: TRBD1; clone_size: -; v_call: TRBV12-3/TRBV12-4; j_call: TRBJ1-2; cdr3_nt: TGTGCCACCGGTGGACAGGGGTATGGCTACACCTTC; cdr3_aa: CATGGQGYGYTF
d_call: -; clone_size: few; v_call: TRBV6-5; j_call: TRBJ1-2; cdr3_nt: TGTGCCAGCAGTTCGACAAGAAACTATGGCTACACCTTC; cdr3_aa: CASSSTRNYGYTF
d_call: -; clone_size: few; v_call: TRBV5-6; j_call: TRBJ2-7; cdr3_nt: TGTGCCAGCAGTCCGGGGGAGCAGTACTTC; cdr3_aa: CASSPGEQYF
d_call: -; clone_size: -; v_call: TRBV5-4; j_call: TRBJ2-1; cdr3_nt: TGTGCCAGCAGCTTGGCCGTCGCCGTAGAGAATGAGCAGTTCTTC; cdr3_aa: CASSLAVAVENEQFF
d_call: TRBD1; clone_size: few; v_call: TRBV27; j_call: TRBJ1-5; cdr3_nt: TGTGCCAGCAGTTACAGGGGCGAGGGTCGAGCCCCTCAGCATTTT; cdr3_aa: CASSYRGEGRAPQHF
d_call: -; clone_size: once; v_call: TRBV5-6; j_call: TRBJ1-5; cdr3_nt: TGTGCCAGCAGCAGCAACCGAGTGGAGGATCAGCCCCAGCATTTT; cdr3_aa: CASSSNRVEDQPQHF
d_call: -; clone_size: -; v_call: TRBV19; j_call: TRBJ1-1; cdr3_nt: TGTGCCAGTAGGTTCGGGGGTTCGAATGAAGCTTTCTTT; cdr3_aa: CASRFGGSNEAFF
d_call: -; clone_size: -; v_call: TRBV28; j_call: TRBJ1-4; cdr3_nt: TGTGCCAGCAGTTTGGTCCCAGTAACTAATGAAAAACTGTTTTTT; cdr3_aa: CASSLVPVTNEKLFF
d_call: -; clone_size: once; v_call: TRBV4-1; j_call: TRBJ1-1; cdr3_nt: TGCGCCAGCAGCCAAGGGCCGCTCAACACTGAAGCTTTCTTT; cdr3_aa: CASSQGPLNTEAFF
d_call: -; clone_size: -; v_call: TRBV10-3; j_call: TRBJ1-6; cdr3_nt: TGTGCCACGGGGTCGGGTGATAATTCACCCCTCCACTTT; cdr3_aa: CATGSGDNSPLHF
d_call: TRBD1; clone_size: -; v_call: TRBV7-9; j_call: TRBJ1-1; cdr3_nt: TGTGCCAGCAGTTCCCAAGGGGGCCGTACGGCTTTCTTT; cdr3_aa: CASSSQGGRTAFF
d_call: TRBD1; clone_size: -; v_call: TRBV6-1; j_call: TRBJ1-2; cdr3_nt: TGTGCCAGCAGTGAAGGGACAGGGGGATTAGCTGGCTACACCTTC; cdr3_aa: CASSEGTGGLAGYTF
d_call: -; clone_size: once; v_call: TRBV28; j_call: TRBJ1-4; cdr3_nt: TGTGCCAGCGGGAGAGCCGGGGGGGGTAGCGAAAAACTGTTTTTT; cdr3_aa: CASGRAGGGSEKLFF
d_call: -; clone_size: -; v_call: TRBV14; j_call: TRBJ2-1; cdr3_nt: TGTGCCAGCAGCCGTCCAAACAGGGATGAGCAGTTCTTC; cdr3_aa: CASSRPNRDEQFF
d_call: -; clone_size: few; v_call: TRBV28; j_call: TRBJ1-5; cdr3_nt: TGTGCCACCCGGTCCCTAAATCAGCCCCAGCATTTT; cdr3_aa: CATRSLNQPQHF
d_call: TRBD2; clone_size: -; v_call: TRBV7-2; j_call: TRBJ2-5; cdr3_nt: TGTGCCAGCAGCTTAGACACTAGCGGGGGGAGGGAGACCCAGTACTTC; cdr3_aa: CASSLDTSGGRETQYF
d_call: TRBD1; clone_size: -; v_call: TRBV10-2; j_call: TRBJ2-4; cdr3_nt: TGCGCCAGCAGCCCCCAATCCTCCGGGACAGGGGGAGGAAACATTCAGTACTTC; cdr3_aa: CASSPQSSGTGGGNIQYF
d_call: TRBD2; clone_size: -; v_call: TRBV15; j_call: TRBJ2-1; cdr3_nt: TGTGCCACCAGCAGAGATAGAACAGCGGGAGGCCTCAATGAGCAGTTCTTC; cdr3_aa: CATSRDRTAGGLNEQFF
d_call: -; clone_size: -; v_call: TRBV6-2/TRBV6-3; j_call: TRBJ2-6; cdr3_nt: TGTGCCAGCAGTTACTCGAGAGGCTCTGGGGCCAACGTCCTGACTTTC; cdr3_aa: CASSYSRGSGANVLTF
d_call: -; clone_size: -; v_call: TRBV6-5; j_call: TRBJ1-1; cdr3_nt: TGTGCCAGCAGTTACTCCCCAGGGGAGGGCACTGAAGCTTTCTTT; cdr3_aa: CASSYSPGEGTEAFF
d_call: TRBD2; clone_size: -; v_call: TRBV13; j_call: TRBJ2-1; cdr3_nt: TGTGCCAGCAGCTTAGTCCTAGCGGGAGCGGTTGAGCAGTTCTTC; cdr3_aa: CASSLVLAGAVEQFF
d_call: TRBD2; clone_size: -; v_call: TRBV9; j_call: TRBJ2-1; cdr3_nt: TGTGCCAGCCGCTACCTAGCGGGATCATACAATGAGCAGTTCTTC; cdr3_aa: CASRYLAGSYNEQFF
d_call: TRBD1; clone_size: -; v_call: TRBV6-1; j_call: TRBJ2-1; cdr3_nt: TGTGCCAGCAGTGAGCGACAGGGCACCGAGCAGTTCTTC; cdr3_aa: CASSERQGTEQFF
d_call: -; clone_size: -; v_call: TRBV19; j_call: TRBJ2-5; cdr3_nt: TGTGCCAGCGCCGGGACTCTGGAGACCCAGTACTTC; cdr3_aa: CASAGTLETQYF
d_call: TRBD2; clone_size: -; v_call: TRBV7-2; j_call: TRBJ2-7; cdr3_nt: TGTGCCAGCAGTTCTAATGGACTAGCCTACGAGCAGTACTTC; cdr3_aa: CASSSNGLAYEQYF
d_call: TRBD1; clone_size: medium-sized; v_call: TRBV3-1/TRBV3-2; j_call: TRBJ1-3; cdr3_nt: TGTGCCAGCAGCCAGTCAGGGGGAGGTGGAAACACCATATATTTT; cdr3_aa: CASSQSGGGGNTIYF
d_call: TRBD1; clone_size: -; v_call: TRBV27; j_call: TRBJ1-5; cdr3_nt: TGTGCCAGCGCCGGGACAGGGGGCCAGCCCCAGCATTTT; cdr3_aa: CASAGTGGQPQHF
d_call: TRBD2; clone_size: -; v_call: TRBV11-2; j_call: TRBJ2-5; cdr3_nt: TGTGCCAGCAGCCAGACTAGCGGGAGGGCGGGGGAGACCCAGTACTTC; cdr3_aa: CASSQTSGRAGETQYF
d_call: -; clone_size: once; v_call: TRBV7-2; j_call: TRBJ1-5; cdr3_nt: TGTGCCAGCAGCTTACGTAGGGGAGGTCAGCCCCAGCATTTT; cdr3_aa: CASSLRRGGQPQHF
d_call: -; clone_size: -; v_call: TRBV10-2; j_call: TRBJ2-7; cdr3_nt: TGCGCCAGCAGTGAGGGCGGGCCCTCCTACGAGCAGTACTTC; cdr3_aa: CASSEGGPSYEQYF
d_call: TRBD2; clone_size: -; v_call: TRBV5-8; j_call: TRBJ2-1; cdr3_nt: TGTGCCAGCAGCTTGGTAGCGGGATTGTACAATGAGCAGTTCTTC; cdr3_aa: CASSLVAGLYNEQFF
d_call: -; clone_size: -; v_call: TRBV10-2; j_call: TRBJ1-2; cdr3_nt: TGCGCCAGCAGGGATGGGCTCTATGGCTACACCTTC; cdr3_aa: CASRDGLYGYTF
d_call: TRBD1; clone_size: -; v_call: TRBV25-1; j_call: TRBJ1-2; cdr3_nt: TGTGCCAGCAGTGAGCACGGACAGGGGTACTATGGCTACACCTTC; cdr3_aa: CASSEHGQGYYGYTF
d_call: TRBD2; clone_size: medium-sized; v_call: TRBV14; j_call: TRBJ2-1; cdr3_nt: TGTGCCAGCAGCCAAGGTAGCGGGAGATTGGGCAATGAGCAGTTCTTC; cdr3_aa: CASSQGSGRLGNEQFF
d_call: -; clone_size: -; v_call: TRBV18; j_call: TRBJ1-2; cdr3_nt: TGTGCCAGCTCACCAAGAAGGCAGGGAGGGGGCTACACCTTC; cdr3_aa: CASSPRRQGGGYTF
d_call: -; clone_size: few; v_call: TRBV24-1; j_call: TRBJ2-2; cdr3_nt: TGTGCCACCAGTGATTTGAAGGGGTGGGACACCGGGGAGCTGTTTTTT; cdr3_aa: CATSDLKGWDTGELFF
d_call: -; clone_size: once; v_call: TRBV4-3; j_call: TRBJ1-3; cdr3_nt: TGCGCCAGCAGCCCCGGGACTGTTGGAAACACCATATATTTT; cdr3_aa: CASSPGTVGNTIYF
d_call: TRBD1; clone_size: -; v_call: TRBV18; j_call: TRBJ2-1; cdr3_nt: TGTGCCAGCTCATCAGGTACCGGGACAGGAAAGTACAATGAACAGTTCTTC; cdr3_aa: CASSSGTGTGKYNEQFF
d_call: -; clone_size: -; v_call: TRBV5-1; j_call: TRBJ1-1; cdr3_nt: TGCGCCAGCAGCTTGAACATCGCGAACACTGAAGCTTTCTTT; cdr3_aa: CASSLNIANTEAFF
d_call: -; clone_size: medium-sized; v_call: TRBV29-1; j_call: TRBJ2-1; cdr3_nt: TGCAGCGTTGATCCGGCAGGGGCCTACAATGAGCAGTTCTTC; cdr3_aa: CSVDPAGAYNEQFF
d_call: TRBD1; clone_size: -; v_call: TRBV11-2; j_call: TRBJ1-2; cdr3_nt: TGTGCCAGCAGCGTGGACAGGAACTATGGCTACACCTTC; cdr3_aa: CASSVDRNYGYTF